This T cell receptor beta chain was captured by sequencing in a study of neoadjuvant nivolumab and ipilimumab in lung cancer. The CDR3 contains 16 residues. Trimming cost V 1 base and J 4 bases; bases outside gene matches: 9. CDR1 and CDR2 from the germline V gene are SGHVS and FNYEAQ. As for this clone: As yet, its antigen is unknown.

Profiling relied on immunoSEQ multiplex PCR, and the TCRdb table lists in-frame clones only, not all of them. The sample holds approximately 23,000 clones; under 90% are singletons and the top ten take around 23%. Study-wide findings and caveats: Only two of four nivolumab-treated tumors gained richness and clonality by surgery. Resected tumors had greater TCR richness and clonality than uninvolved lung.

Sequenced here: peripheral blood, sampled before neoadjuvant nivolumab, alone or with ipilimumab. The TCR sequence derives from an adult with non-small cell lung cancer. The V call is TRBV7-6, the J call TRBJ1-2; TRBD1 matches at 7 bases. The CDR3 loop is CASSLGAGTVTYGYTF. DNA for the CDR3: TGTGCCAGCAGCTTAGGGGCCGGGACAGTGACCTATGGCTACACCTTC.